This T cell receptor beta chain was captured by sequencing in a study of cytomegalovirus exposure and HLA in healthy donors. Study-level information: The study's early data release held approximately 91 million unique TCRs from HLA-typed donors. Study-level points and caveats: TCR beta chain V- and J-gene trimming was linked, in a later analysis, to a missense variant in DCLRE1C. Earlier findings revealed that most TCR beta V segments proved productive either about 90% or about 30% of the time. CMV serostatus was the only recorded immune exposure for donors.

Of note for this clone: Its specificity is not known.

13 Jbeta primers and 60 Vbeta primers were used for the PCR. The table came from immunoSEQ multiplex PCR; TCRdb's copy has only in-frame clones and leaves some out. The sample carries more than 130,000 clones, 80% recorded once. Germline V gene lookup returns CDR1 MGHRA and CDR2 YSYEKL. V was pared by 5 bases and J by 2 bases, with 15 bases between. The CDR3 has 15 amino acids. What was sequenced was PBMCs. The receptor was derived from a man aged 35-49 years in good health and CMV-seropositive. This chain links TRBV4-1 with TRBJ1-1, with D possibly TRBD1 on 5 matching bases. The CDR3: CASSLRTLPNTEAFF. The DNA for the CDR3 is TGCGCCAGCAGCTTACGGACACTCCCTAACACTGAAGCTTTCTTT.